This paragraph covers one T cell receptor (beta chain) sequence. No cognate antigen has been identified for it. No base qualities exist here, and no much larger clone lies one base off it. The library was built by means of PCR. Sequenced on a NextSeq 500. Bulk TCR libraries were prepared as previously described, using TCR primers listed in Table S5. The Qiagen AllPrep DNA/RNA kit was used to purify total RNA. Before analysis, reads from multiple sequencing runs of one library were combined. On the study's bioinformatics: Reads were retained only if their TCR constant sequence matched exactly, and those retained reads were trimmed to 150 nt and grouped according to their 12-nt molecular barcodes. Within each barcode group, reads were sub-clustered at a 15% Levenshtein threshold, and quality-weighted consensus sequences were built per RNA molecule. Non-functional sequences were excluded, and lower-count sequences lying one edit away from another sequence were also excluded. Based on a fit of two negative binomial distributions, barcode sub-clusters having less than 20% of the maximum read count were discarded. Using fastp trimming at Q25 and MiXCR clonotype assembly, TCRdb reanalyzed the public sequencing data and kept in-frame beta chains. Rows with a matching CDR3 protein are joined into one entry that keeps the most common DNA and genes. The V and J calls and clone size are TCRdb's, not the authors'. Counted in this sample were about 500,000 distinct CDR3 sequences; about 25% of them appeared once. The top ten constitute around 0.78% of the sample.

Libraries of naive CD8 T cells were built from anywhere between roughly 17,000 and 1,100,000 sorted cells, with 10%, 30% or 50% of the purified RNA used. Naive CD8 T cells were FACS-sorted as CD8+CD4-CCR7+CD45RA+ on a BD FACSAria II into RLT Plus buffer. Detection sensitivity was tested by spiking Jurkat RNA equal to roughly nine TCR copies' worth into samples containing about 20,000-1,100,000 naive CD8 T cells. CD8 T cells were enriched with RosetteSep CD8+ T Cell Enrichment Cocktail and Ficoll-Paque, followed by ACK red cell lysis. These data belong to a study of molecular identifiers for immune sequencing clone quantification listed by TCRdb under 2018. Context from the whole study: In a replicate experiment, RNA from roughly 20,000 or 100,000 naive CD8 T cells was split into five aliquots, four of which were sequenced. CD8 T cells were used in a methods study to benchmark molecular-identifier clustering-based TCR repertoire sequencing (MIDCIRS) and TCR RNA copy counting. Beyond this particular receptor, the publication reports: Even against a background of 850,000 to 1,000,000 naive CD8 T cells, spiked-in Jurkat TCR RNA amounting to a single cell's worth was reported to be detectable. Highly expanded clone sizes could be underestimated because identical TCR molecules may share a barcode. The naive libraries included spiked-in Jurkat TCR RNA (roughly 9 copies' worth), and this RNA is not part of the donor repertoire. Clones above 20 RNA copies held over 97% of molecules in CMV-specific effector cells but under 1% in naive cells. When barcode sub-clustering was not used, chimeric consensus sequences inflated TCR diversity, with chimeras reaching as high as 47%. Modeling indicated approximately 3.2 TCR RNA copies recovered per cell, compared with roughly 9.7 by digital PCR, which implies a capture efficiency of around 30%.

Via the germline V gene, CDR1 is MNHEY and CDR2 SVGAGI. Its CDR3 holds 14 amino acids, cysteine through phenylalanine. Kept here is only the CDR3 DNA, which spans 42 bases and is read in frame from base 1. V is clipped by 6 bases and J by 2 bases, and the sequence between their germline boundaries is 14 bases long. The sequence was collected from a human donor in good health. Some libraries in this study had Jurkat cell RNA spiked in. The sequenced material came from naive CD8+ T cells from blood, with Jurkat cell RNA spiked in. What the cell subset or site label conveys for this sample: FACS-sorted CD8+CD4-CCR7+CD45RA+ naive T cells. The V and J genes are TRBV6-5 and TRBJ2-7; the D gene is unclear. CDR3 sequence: CASSEETDPYEQYF. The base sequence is TGTGCCAGCAGCGAAGAAACAGATCCCTACGAGCAGTACTTC.